This entry features one TCR beta chain sequence. The target antigen is unknown. The length of the CDR3 is 14 residues. Germline values: CDR1 MNHNY, CDR2 SVGAGI (reference sequence). V was pared by 4 bases and J by 9 bases, with 13 bases between. The entry originates in a study of T-cell memory formation after mild COVID-19. About the study: The study found TCR clusters largely donor specific.

Employing constant-segment primers, 5'RACE generated TCR alpha and TCR beta cDNA libraries bearing sample barcodes and UMIs. TCRdb fed the 5' RACE reads into MiXCR, producing one record per CDR3 protein. The sample holds approximately 300,000 distinct CDR3 sequences, 15% to 20% seen once. Study findings and constraints: Later expanders leaned CD4+, whereas day 15 to 85 contracting clones were balanced CD4/CD8. A subset of responding clones appeared in pre-infection memory, suggesting cross-reactive memory joined.

This clonotype was obtained from a man younger than 35 who had mild COVID-19 (a few samples of this study predate the infection). Cell type and time point are not known. Sequencing was carried out using PBMCs or a T cell subset sorted from them (not recorded which). The chain joins TRBV6-6 to TRBJ1-6, with D perhaps matching TRBD1 (5 bases). CDR3 sequence: CASSWDAMGSPLHF. The CDR3 DNA follows: TGTGCCAGCAGTTGGGACGCTATGGGTTCACCCCTCCACTTT.